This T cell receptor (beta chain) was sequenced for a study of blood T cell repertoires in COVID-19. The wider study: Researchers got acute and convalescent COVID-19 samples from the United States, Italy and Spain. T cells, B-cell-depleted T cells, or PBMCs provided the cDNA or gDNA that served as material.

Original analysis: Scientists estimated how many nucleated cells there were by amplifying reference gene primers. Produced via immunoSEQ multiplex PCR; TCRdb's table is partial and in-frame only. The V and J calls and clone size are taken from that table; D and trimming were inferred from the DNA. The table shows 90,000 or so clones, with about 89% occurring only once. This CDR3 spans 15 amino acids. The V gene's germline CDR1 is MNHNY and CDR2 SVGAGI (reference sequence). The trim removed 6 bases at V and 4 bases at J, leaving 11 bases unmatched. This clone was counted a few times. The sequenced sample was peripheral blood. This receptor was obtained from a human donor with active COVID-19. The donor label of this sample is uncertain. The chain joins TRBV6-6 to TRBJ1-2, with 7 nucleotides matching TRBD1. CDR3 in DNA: TGTGCCAGCAGGGGGAACAGGGGATTGGGCTATGGCTACACCTTC. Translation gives CASRGNRGLGYGYTF.